This record looks at one T cell receptor beta chain sequence and its context. Germline lookup yields CDR1 MNHEY and CDR2 SVGAGI. V lost 4 bases, J lost 8 bases, and 11 bases lay in between. The length of the CDR3 is 13 residues. The data were taken from a study of blood T cell repertoires in COVID-19. Original handling: Counts of nucleated cells, estimated from reference gene primer amplification, were obtained. Sequencing used immunoSEQ multiplex PCR; TCRdb keeps in-frame clones, though not all of them. The D gene and trimming were derived from the DNA, and the V and J assignments and clone size from that table. The table has hundreds of thousands of clones, 80% to 90% seen once.

The rearrangement uses TRBV6-5 and TRBJ1-4; D unresolved. This receptor was identified in a young woman with acute or convalescent COVID-19. Input material: peripheral blood. The CDR3 DNA is TGTGCCAGCAGTTTCCCGACACTCGAAAAACTGTTTTTT. Protein product: CASSFPTLEKLFF.